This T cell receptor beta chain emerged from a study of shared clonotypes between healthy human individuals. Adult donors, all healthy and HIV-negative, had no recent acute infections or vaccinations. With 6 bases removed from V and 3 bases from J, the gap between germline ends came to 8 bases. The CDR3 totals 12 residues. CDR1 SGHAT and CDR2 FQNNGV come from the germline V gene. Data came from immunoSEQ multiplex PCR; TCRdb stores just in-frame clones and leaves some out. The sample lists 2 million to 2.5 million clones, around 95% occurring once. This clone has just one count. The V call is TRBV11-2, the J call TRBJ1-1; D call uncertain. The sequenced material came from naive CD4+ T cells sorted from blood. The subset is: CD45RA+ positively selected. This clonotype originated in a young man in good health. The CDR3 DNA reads TGTGCCAGCAGTCCGACTCACACTGAAGCTTTCTTT. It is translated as CASSPTHTEAFF. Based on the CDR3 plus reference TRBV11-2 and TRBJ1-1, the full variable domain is EAGVAQSPRYKIIEKRQSVAFWCNPISGHATLYWYQQILGQGPKLLIQFQNNGVVDDSQLPKDRFSAERLKGVDSTLKIQPAKLEDSAVYLCASSPTHTEAFFGQGTRLTVV.